The entry that follows covers one TCR beta chain sequence. As yet, its antigen is unknown. This record comes from a study of persistence of HIV-infected CD4 T cells. Anti-CD3/anti-CD28 beads served as a nonspecific positive control stimulus. Sorting selected CD4+ T cells upregulating both CD40 ligand and CD69. The CDR3 has 14 amino acids. V shed 0 bases and J shed 4 bases, with 7 bases lying between them. Germline CDR1 SGDLS, CDR2 YYNGEE. Sequencing used immunoSEQ version 4 in survey mode. Sequencing was performed with immunoSEQ multiplex PCR; in TCRdb, only in-frame clones are kept and a portion is missing. The profile shows tens of thousands of clones, 70% to 90% of them singletons.

The sample was CD4+ T cells sorted from PBMCs after roughly 19-hour stimulation, taken from a patient who received antiretroviral therapy. V is TRBV9 and J is TRBJ2-2; possibly TRBD2 for D (6 bases). This receptor was obtained from an adult woman with HIV who was CMV-seropositive. Here the CDR3 reads CASSVAGVTGELFF. The CDR3 DNA reads as TGTGCCAGCAGCGTAGCGGGGGTCACCGGGGAGCTGTTTTTT.